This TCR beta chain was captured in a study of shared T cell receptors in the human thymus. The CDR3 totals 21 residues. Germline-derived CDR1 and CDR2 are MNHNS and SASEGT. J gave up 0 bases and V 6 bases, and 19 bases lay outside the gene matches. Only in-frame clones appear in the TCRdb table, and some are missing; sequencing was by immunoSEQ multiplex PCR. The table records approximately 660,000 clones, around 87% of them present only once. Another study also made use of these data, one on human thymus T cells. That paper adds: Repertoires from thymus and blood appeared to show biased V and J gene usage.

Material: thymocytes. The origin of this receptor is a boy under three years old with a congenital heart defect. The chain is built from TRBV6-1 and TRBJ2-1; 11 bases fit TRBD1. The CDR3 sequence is CASSEIIRTGGGWDSYNEQFF. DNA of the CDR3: TGTGCCAGCAGCGAAATAATCCGGACAGGGGGCGGTTGGGACTCCTACAATGAGCAGTTCTTC.